Each of the 2 T cell receptor beta chains below was sequenced from the same sample in a study of siplizumab effects on memory and regulatory T cells. Sequencing was performed with immunoSEQ multiplex PCR; in TCRdb, only in-frame clones are kept and a portion is missing. The sample includes about 110,000 clones, about 90% of them seen just once. The sequencing sample was made of Tregs sorted from blood. These receptor sequences come from a human donor in good health.

This chain connects TRBV7-2 to TRBJ1-6; D is ambiguous. CDR3 length: 17 residues. V gave up 1 base and J gave up 0 bases, with 10 bases separating them. CDR1 is SGHTA and CDR2 is FQGNSA in the germline V gene. The CDR3: CASSLVLISSYNSPLHF. As DNA, the CDR3 is TGTGCCAGCAGCTTAGTACTGATTAGCTCCTATAATTCACCCCTCCACTTT.

The chain is built from TRBV25-1 and TRBJ2-1, with D perhaps matching TRBD2 (5 bases). This CDR3 has 14 amino acids. The ends were cut back, 4 bases at V and 0 bases at J, with 7 bases in the middle. The germline V gene encodes CDR1 MGHDK and CDR2 SYGVNS. DNA of the CDR3: TGTGCCAGCAGTGGCAGCGGCTCCTACAATGAGCAGTTCTTC. It translates to CASSGSGSYNEQFF.